The 23 T cell receptor beta chains given below trace back to one sample, sequenced in a study of cytomegalovirus exposure and HLA in healthy donors (dated by TCRdb to the late 2010s). The receptor library was made with the immunoSEQ multiplex PCR assay. For the multiplex PCR, a mixture combining 60 forward primers for TCR Vbeta segments and 13 reverse primers for TCR Jbeta segments was used. TCRdb took this table from immuneACCESS and kept in-frame rearrangements with V and J called. Such tables lack part of the clones; where checked against another copy, unresolved V genes explain under half of the gap, and the rest is unexplained. The sample table contains 150,000 to 200,000 clones; only one count was recorded for over 65% of them. About 3% of the sample comes from the top ten. Sequenced material: PBMCs. The receptors originated from a woman aged 35 to 49 in good health and CMV-seropositive.

The V call is TRBV6-5, the J call TRBJ1-2, with 7 bases lining up with TRBD1. The germline V gene has CDR1 MNHEY and CDR2 SVGAGI. The junction had 11 bases not matched to a gene; V was cut back by 7 bases and J by 6 bases. The length of the CDR3 is 14 residues. The chain's CDR3 is CASTSRQGHDGYTF. CDR3 coding DNA: TGTGCCAGCACCTCTAGACAGGGACACGATGGCTACACCTTC.

This rearrangement joins TRBV9 to TRBJ2-2; 10 bases line up with TRBD2. V lost 3 bases and J lost 2; bases outside the gene matches: 1. The CDR3 runs to 15 residues. Germline CDR1 SGDLS, CDR2 YYNGEE. The DNA for the CDR3 is TGTGCCAGCAGCGCTAGCGGGGGAAACACCGGGGAGCTGTTTTTT. It encodes CASSASGGNTGELFF.

A remark on this clone: The junction does not match germline at one end; this may be a read error. The CDR3 is CATLPVTGLDQPQNF. In nucleotides, the CDR3 is TGTGCCACATTACCCGTAACAGGGTTGGATCAGCCCCAGAATTTT. The rearrangement joins TRBV19 to TRBJ1-5; possibly TRBD1 for D (6 bases). From germline, CDR1 is LNHDA and CDR2 SQIVND (reference sequence). There are 15 residues in the CDR3.

V and J are TRBV5-1 and TRBJ1-4; no clear D gene. Looked up from germline, CDR1 is SGHRS and CDR2 is YFSETQ. CDR3 length: 14 amino acids. V gave up 4 bases and J gave up 0 bases, with 7 bases separating them. CDR3 coding DNA: TGCGCCAGCAGCACTGGTTCAACTAATGAAAAACTGTTTTTT. It specifies CASSTGSTNEKLFF.

The chain is built from TRBV4-1 and TRBJ2-5; possible D gene TRBD2, 6 bases. The J call may be incorrect, as the DNA end agrees better with TRBJ2-7. Looked up from germline, CDR1 is MGHRA and CDR2 is YSYEKL. The CDR3 runs to 15 residues. CDR3 DNA sequence: TGCGCCAGCAGCCAAGTGTTAGCGGAAAGCGCCGAGCAGTACTTC. It translates to CASSQVLAESAEQYF.

The chain combines TRBV6-6 with TRBJ2-7; TRBD1 agrees at 7 bases. The germline V gene has CDR1 MNHNY and CDR2 SVGAGI (reference sequence). V shed 2 bases and J 7 bases; nucleotides not matched to a gene: 5. CDR3 length equals 13 residues. CDR3 sequence: CASSYQGVEEQYF. CDR3 in DNA: TGTGCCAGCAGTTACCAGGGGGTAGAAGAGCAGTACTTC.

The count of this clone is one. The chain joins TRBV4-1 to TRBJ2-7; perhaps TRBD2 as D (5 bases). The germline gives CDR1 MGHRA, CDR2 YSYEKL. Trimming removed 1 base from V and 2 bases from J, with 18 bases in between. This CDR3 is built from 17 residues. The CDR3 loop reads CASSQGGAGGGPYEQYF. In DNA, the CDR3 is TGCGCCAGCAGCCAAGGGGGTGCCGGAGGAGGCCCCTACGAGCAGTACTTC.

The rearrangement joins TRBV10-3 to TRBJ2-1; 10 bases line up with TRBD2. Germline values: CDR1 ENHRY, CDR2 SYGVKD. CDR3 length: 15 residues. V was clipped by 10 bases and J by 1 base; unmatched bases: 7. The CDR3 protein is CATRVAGGSYNEQFF. The CDR3 bases are TGTGCCACAAGGGTAGCGGGAGGTTCCTACAATGAGCAGTTCTTC.

Of note for this clone: One end of the junction does not line up with germline, which may come from a read error. The CDR3 DNA sequence: TGTGCTAGCAGCCGGACAGGGGCTACCTCTGGGGCCAACGTCCTGACTTTC. The encoded protein is CASSRTGATSGANVLTF. The chain is built from TRBV7-7 and TRBJ2-6; 9 bases line up with TRBD1. The V gene's germline CDR1 is SSHAT and CDR2 FNYEAQ (reference sequence). The CDR3 sequence is 17 residues long.

This chain links TRBV7-8 with TRBJ1-4, with a possible D match to TRBD1 (6 bases). The V end lost 1 base, the J end lost 4 bases, and 13 bases lay between the germline ends. Germline loops: CDR1 SGHVS, CDR2 FQNEAQ. The CDR3 contains 16 residues. The CDR3 is CASSLGSGGLNEKLFF. The CDR3 coding sequence is TGTGCCAGCAGCTTAGGGTCGGGGGGCCTTAATGAAAAACTGTTTTTT.

The chain employs TRBV28 and TRBJ1-1, with 9 nucleotides matching TRBD1. J gave up 4 bases and V 5 bases, and 8 bases lay outside the gene matches. The germline CDR1 and CDR2 sequences are MDHEN and SYDVKM. The CDR3 runs 15 residues. This CDR3 reads CASSQTGQGSTEAFF. The CDR3 DNA sequence: TGTGCCAGCAGTCAAACGGGACAGGGTAGCACTGAAGCTTTCTTT. The whole variable domain, filled in from reference TRBV28 and TRBJ1-1, reads DVKVTQSSRYLVKRTGEKVFLECVQDMDHENMFWYRQDPGLGLRLIYFSYDVKMKEKGDIPEGYSVSREKKERFSLILESASTNQTSMYLCASSQTGQGSTEAFFGQGTRLTVV.

The chain links TRBV4-1 to TRBJ1-2, with D unclear. The CDR3 totals 14 residues. Germline V gene sequence: CDR1 MGHRA, CDR2 YSYEKL. V lost 0 bases, J lost 7 bases, and 12 bases lay in between. In nucleotides, the CDR3 is TGCGCCAGCAGCCAAGAGGGAGGGTTCGGTGGCTACACCTTC. It translates to CASSQEGGFGGYTF.

This rearrangement joins TRBV4-2 to TRBJ2-5; D unresolved. Looked up from germline, CDR1 is LGHNA and CDR2 is YNFKEQ. The CDR3 sequence is 13 residues long. The V gene lost 1 base and the J gene lost 5 bases, with 8 bases spanning the gap. The CDR3 coding sequence is TGTGCCAGCAGCCAAGGGAGACGCGAGACCCAGTACTTC. Protein sequence: CASSQGRRETQYF.

The chain couples TRBV23-1 to TRBJ1-2; no firm D call. TRBV23-1 is an ORF for which the function is uncertain. The CDR3 is 15 amino acids. V was clipped by 0 bases and J by 8 bases, with 16 bases between them. In DNA form, the CDR3 reads TGCGCCAGCAGTCAATCAGGCCAGAACGGCAGGGGCTACACCTTC. Protein sequence: CASSQSGQNGRGYTF.

Only one count was recorded for this clone. V gene TRBV19 combines with J gene TRBJ1-6; 7 bases agree with TRBD1. V shed 4 bases and J 10 bases; nucleotides not matched to a gene: 13. The CDR3 length is 16 residues. Germline assignment: CDR1 LNHDA and CDR2 SQIVND (reference sequence). The CDR3 region is CASSSSDRVRDSPLHF. The CDR3, as DNA: TGTGCCAGTAGTAGTTCAGACAGGGTGCGGGACTCACCCCTCCACTTT. The whole variable domain, remainder taken from reference TRBV19 and TRBJ1-6, is DGGITQSPKYLFRKEGQNVTLSCEQNLNHDAMYWYRQDPGQGLRLIYYSQIVNDFQKGDIAEGYSVSREKKESFPLTVTSAQKNPTAFYLCASSSSDRVRDSPLHFGNGTRLTVT.

V gene TRBV7-3 combines with J gene TRBJ1-2; 8 bases match TRBD1. CDR3 length equals 13 residues. V was pared by 4 bases and J by 8 bases, with 6 bases of the junction left unmatched. Germline V gene data show CDR1 as SGHTA and CDR2 as FQGTGA. The CDR3 spells CASSSRTGQGYTF. The DNA of the CDR3 is TGTGCCAGCAGCTCCCGGACAGGGCAAGGCTACACCTTC.

The chain carries TRBV4-2 and TRBJ1-2; D may be TRBD1 (6 bases). Trimming took off 0 bases at V and 3 bases at J, with 11 bases between the two ends. CDR1 LGHNA and CDR2 YNFKEQ come from the germline V gene. CDR3 length: 15 residues. The CDR3 is CASSQDRRTDYGYTF. The CDR3 DNA reads TGTGCCAGCAGCCAAGATCGGAGGACAGACTATGGCTACACCTTC.

This clone was found once. The chain combines TRBV6-5 with TRBJ2-2; 8 positions agree with TRBD2. J lost 5 bases, V lost 7 bases, and 3 bases had no gene match. CDR1 and CDR2 from the germline V gene are MNHEY and SVGAGI. CDR3 size: 13 residues. The CDR3 region has the DNA TGTGCCAGCAAGGAGCGGGAGACCGGGGAGCTGTTTTTT. The encoded protein is CASKERETGELFF.

The CDR3 is CASSLLGGDFSEAFF. CDR3 sequence (DNA): TGTGCCAGCAGCTTACTAGGGGGGGACTTCTCTGAAGCTTTCTTT. This chain uses TRBV7-8 with TRBJ1-1; D possibly corresponds to TRBD1 (6 bases). Looked up from germline, CDR1 is SGHVS and CDR2 is FQNEAQ. This CDR3 is built from 15 residues. The V end lost 2 bases, the J end lost 6 bases, and 16 bases lay between the germline ends. Complete variable domain (other parts from reference TRBV7-8 and TRBJ1-1): GAGVSQSPRYKVAKRGQDVALRCDPISGHVSLFWYQQALGQGPEFLTYFQNEAQLDKSGLPSDRFFAERPEGSVSTLKIQRTQQEDSAVYLCASSLLGGDFSEAFFGQGTRLTVV.

The gene calls are TRBV15 and TRBJ2-7; 10 bases are shared with TRBD1. CDR3 length equals 14 residues. V lost 8 bases to trimming and J lost 6 bases; unmatched junction nucleotides: 10. Per the germline V gene, CDR1 is LNHNV and CDR2 is YYDKDF (reference sequence). In DNA form, the CDR3 reads TGTGCCACCGGGGACGGACAGGGGGGCCTCGAGCAGTACTTC. This encodes CATGDGQGGLEQYF.

V usage is TRBV7-6 and J usage is TRBJ2-4; D gene ambiguous. The CDR3 is made up of 14 amino acids. The germline V and J ends were trimmed by 1 base and 8 bases, with 12 bases remaining between them. Germline V CDR1 and CDR2: SGHVS, FNYEAQ. Here the CDR3 DNA reads TGTGCCAGCAGCTTAGATCAGATTGCGGACATTCAGTACTTC. This translates into CASSLDQIADIQYF.

This clone appeared once. The rearrangement uses TRBV6-5 and TRBJ2-4, with 8 bases identical to TRBD2. This CDR3 contains 14 residues. The germline V gene encodes CDR1 MNHEY and CDR2 SVGAGI. V gave up 6 bases and J gave up 6 bases; unmatched junction bases: 7. The CDR3 sequence: CASRSSGGVNIQYF. The CDR3 DNA reads TGTGCCAGCAGGTCGAGCGGGGGCGTAAACATTCAGTACTTC.

This clone was detected only a few times. The V gene is TRBV4-1, the J gene TRBJ2-2; D is possibly TRBD2 (6 bases). This CDR3 is 15 amino acids long. Germline V gene lookup returns CDR1 MGHRA and CDR2 YSYEKL. V was cut by 4 bases and J by 1 base, with 10 bases left in between. The CDR3 nucleotides read TGCGCCAGCAGCCGAGGGACTTTGAACACCGGGGAGCTGTTTTTT. This sequence encodes CASSRGTLNTGELFF.